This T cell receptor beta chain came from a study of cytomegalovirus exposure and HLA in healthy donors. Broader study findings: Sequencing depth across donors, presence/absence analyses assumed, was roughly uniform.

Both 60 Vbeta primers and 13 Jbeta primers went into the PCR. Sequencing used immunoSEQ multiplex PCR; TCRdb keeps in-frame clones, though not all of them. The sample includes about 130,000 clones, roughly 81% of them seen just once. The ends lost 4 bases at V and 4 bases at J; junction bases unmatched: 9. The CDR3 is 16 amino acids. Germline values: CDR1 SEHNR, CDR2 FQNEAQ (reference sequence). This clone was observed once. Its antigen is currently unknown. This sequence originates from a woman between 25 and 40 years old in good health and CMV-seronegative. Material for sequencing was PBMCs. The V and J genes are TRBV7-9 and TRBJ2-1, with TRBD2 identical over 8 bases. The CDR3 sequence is CASSSFSGARYNEQFF. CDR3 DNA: TGTGCCAGCAGCTCATTTAGCGGGGCCCGTTACAATGAGCAGTTCTTC.